A selection of T cell receptor beta chains follows, all from one sample in a study of response to subunit inactivated influenza vaccine. One entry per CDR3 protein results from TCRdb running MiXCR on the RT-PCR reads. The repertoire holds approximately 700,000 distinct CDR3 sequences, with roughly 13% as singletons. Here the sequenced sample was PBMCs from blood, taken roughly 2 weeks before vaccination. Receptors originate from a man in his forties or fifties who received an inactivated influenza vaccine. Each CDR3 is given with its conserved first and last residue. Fields, in order: V gene, clone size, J gene, D gene, CDR3 DNA, CDR3 protein. D genes are given only for firm matches. Clone size is given for some rows only: seen once, a few or many times, or a class if the clone is expanded.

TRBV28	few	TRBJ1-4	NA	TGTGCCAGCAGTGCCGGGACGGTGACTGAAAAACTGTTTTTT	CASSAGTVTEKLFF
TRBV19	few	TRBJ2-4	TRBD2	TGTGCCAGTAGTGGGGCAGGGACTAGCCCCAAAAACATTCAGTACTTC	CASSGAGTSPKNIQYF
TRBV12-3/TRBV12-4	NA	TRBJ2-2	NA	TGTGCCAGCAGTTTTAGGGGGGTCGGGGAGCTGTTTTTT	CASSFRGVGELFF
TRBV6-5	few	TRBJ2-4	NA	TGTGCCAGCAGTTACTTTTCGTCCAAAAACATTCAGTACTTC	CASSYFSSKNIQYF
TRBV12-3/TRBV12-4	NA	TRBJ2-2	TRBD2	TGTGCCAGCAGGGTAGCGGGAGGGCTTACCGGGGAGCTGTTTTTT	CASRVAGGLTGELFF
TRBV4-3	many	TRBJ2-3	NA	TGCGCCAGCAGCCAAGCACGGGGCAGAGATACGCAGTATTTT	CASSQARGRDTQYF
TRBV20-1	NA	TRBJ2-3	TRBD2	TGCAGTGCTAGAGAATGGACTAGCGGGGTGAGCACAGATACGCAGTATTTT	CSAREWTSGVSTDTQYF
TRBV10-3	few	TRBJ2-4	NA	TGTGCCATCAGTGATTTCGGGAGACAAAACATTCAGTACTTC	CAISDFGRQNIQYF
TRBV28	many	TRBJ2-2	NA	TGTGCCAGCAGTTTAATGATCCCTGAGGGCGCTTCGAACACCGGGGAGCTGTTTTTT	CASSLMIPEGASNTGELFF
TRBV6-5	NA	TRBJ1-6	NA	TGTGCCAGCAGTTACTGGGGTCGGGACCTCTATAATTCACCCCTCCACTTT	CASSYWGRDLYNSPLHF
TRBV10-3	NA	TRBJ2-7	NA	TGTGCCATCAGACCGGACAAAGGTCTCGACGAGCAGTACTTC	CAIRPDKGLDEQYF
TRBV15	many	TRBJ2-1	NA	TGTGCCACCAGCAGAGATGGGGCTGGGATTGGGGACGAGCAGTTCTTC	CATSRDGAGIGDEQFF
TRBV6-2/TRBV6-3	many	TRBJ2-3	TRBD2	TGTGCCAGCCGCGTCAGCGGGGTTCGCACAGATACGCAGTATTTT	CASRVSGVRTDTQYF
TRBV27	few	TRBJ2-1	NA	TGTGCCAGCAGTTTATTCCTTTCTACAGGGCATGAGCAGTTCTTC	CASSLFLSTGHEQFF
TRBV20-1	few	TRBJ2-3	TRBD2	TGCAGTGCTAGTTGGCTAGCGGGGGCTCATACAGATACGCAGTATTTT	CSASWLAGAHTDTQYF
TRBV4-3	few	TRBJ2-1	NA	TGCGCCAGCAGTTCGTCACCGGGGAATGAGCAGTTCTTC	CASSSSPGNEQFF
TRBV5-6	few	TRBJ2-4	TRBD1	TGTGCCAGCCGACAGGGGGCCGGTAACATTCAGTACTTC	CASRQGAGNIQYF
TRBV20-1	few	TRBJ1-2	TRBD1	TGCAGTGCGACAAATCCGGGACAGGGTATCTATGGCTACACCTTC	CSATNPGQGIYGYTF
TRBV29-1	NA	TRBJ2-5	NA	TGCAGCGTTGAAGTTTCCCGGGGAATGTTTAAGACCCAGTACTTC	CSVEVSRGMFKTQYF
TRBV12-3/TRBV12-4	many	TRBJ2-1	TRBD2	TGTGCCAGCAGCTTTACTAGCGGGGGTAACAATGAGCAGTTCTTC	CASSFTSGGNNEQFF
TRBV12-3/TRBV12-4	NA	TRBJ1-2	TRBD1	TGTGCCAGCAGTTTAGGCCAGGGGGCCGCTAACTATGGCTACACCTTC	CASSLGQGAANYGYTF
TRBV6-5	many	TRBJ2-2	NA	TGTGCCAGCAGTTACTCGACCAGAAACACCGGGGAGCTGTTTTTT	CASSYSTRNTGELFF
TRBV10-3	few	TRBJ2-3	NA	TGTGCCATCAGTGACGGGACGACACGGGCTCTCACAGATACGCAGTATTTT	CAISDGTTRALTDTQYF
TRBV5-4	few	TRBJ2-5	TRBD2	TGTGCCAGCAGCTCCGGTACTAGCGGGAGGCGTTCCCAAGAGACCCAGTACTTC	CASSSGTSGRRSQETQYF
TRBV6-1	NA	TRBJ1-5	NA	TGTGCCAGCGGGGACCCCCCGATAGGGCCCCAGCATTTT	CASGDPPIGPQHF
TRBV7-3	NA	TRBJ2-2	NA	TGTGCCAGCAGCCCAACGAGGGGGGTCCCACAGCAGGGGAGGAGCACCGGGGAGCTGTTTTTT	CASSPTRGVPQQGRSTGELFF
TRBV6-2/TRBV6-3	NA	TRBJ2-1	NA	TGTGCCAGCGTGGGGAGCAGGACGAGCGAGCAGTTCTTC	CASVGSRTSEQFF
TRBV7-9	NA	TRBJ1-2	TRBD1	TGTGCCAGCAGCTTAGATTGGCAGGGGGTCGTTGCGGGCGGCTACACCTTC	CASSLDWQGVVAGGYTF
TRBV6-1	NA	TRBJ2-4	TRBD1	TGTGCCAGCAACGAGCCGGGACAGGGCCAAAACATTCAGTACTTC	CASNEPGQGQNIQYF
TRBV6-2/TRBV6-3	few	TRBJ2-1	TRBD2	TGTGCCAGCGGACTGGAACCGGGGGGGTTATACAATGAGCAGTTCTTC	CASGLEPGGLYNEQFF
TRBV29-1	few	TRBJ1-1	NA	TGCAGCGTTGAACTTGGCAGCACTGAAGCTTTCTTT	CSVELGSTEAFF
TRBV21-1	few	TRBJ2-7	NA	TGTGCCAGCAGCGCAAAGTCACTGGAACGCTACGAGCAGTACTTC	CASSAKSLERYEQYF
TRBV10-3	many	TRBJ2-7	NA	TGTGCCATCAGTGACTTTGACAGCTCCTACGAGCAGTACTTC	CAISDFDSSYEQYF
TRBV4-2	many	TRBJ1-1	TRBD1	TGTGCCAGCAGCCAAGATAGGGGGCGAACTGAAGCTTTCTTT	CASSQDRGRTEAFF
TRBV27	many	TRBJ2-1	NA	TGTGCCAGCAGTTTCTCCGTCTACAATGAGCAGTTCTTC	CASSFSVYNEQFF
TRBV6-2/TRBV6-3	few	TRBJ2-1	NA	TGTGCCAGCATCCAACACCCGGGTGAGCAGTTCTTC	CASIQHPGEQFF
TRBV25-1	few	TRBJ2-2	TRBD1	TGTGCCAGCAGTGACCAAGGGACAGTCAATTTGGAGCTGTTTTTT	CASSDQGTVNLELFF
TRBV11-2	few	TRBJ2-6	NA	TGTGCCAGCAGCTTAGATATATTAGGGGGGGGGGCCAACGTCCTGACTTTC	CASSLDILGGGANVLTF
TRBV29-1	few	TRBJ2-2	NA	TGCAGCGTTGAAGATTCAGACCTCCTCAACGGGGAGCTGTTTTTT	CSVEDSDLLNGELFF